This T cell receptor beta chain originates from a study of CD8 T cells in Susac syndrome. This CDR3 region has 16 residues. The junction had 9 bases not matched to a gene; V was cut back by 2 bases and J by 3 bases. CDR1 is MNHEY, CDR2 SVGEGT, per germline. The authors reverse transcribed roughly 0.5 to 1 ug RNA with random hexamers. One entry per CDR3 protein, called by TCRdb with MiXCR from the immunoSEQ multiplex PCR reads. The table has some 170,000 distinct CDR3 sequences, about 94% seen once. The sequencing sample was made of CD4+ T cells from PBMCs. The chain is built from TRBV6-2 or TRBV6-3 and TRBJ1-2; TRBD1 matches 7 bases. This TCR came from a human donor in good health. In DNA, the CDR3 is TGTGCCAGCAGTTACATCCCCGGGACAGCGGACTATGGCTACACCTTC. Translation gives CASSYIPGTADYGYTF.